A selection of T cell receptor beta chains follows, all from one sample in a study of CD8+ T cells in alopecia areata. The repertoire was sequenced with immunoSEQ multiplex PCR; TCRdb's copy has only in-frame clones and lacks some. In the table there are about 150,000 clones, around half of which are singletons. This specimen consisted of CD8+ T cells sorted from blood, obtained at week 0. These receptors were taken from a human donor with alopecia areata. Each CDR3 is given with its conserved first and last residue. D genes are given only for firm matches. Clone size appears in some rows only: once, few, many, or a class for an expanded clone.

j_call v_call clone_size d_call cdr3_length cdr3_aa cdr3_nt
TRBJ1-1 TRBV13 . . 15 CASSSNSYRNTEAFF TGTGCCAGCAGCTCTAACTCCTACAGGAACACTGAAGCTTTCTTT
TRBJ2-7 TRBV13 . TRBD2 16 CASSSYSSGGPYEQYF TGTGCCAGCAGCTCGTATTCTAGCGGGGGCCCTTACGAGCAGTACTTC
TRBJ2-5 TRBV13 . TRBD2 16 CASSRIAGGPRETQYF TGTGCCAGCAGCCGAATAGCGGGGGGGCCAAGAGAGACCCAGTACTTC
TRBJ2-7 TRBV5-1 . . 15 CASSLAGGEFHEQYF TGCGCCAGCAGCTTGGCCGGCGGGGAGTTCCACGAGCAGTACTTC
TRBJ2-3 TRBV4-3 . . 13 CASSQEEGDTQYF TGCGCCAGCAGCCAAGAAGAGGGTGATACGCAGTATTTT
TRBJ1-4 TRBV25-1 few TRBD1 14 CASSDPGGNEKLFF TGTGCCAGCAGTGACCCAGGGGGTAATGAAAAACTGTTTTTT
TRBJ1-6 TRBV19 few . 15 CASSKRQPPNSPLHF TGTGCCAGTAGCAAACGACAACCGCCTAACTCACCCCTCCACTTT
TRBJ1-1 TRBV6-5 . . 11 CASAEGTEAFF TGTGCCAGCGCCGAAGGGACTGAAGCTTTCTTT
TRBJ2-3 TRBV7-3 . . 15 CASSSAPSAIDTQYF TGTGCCAGCAGCTCGGCCCCTTCAGCGATAGATACGCAGTATTTT
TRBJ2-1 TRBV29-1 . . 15 CSVALVGLRYNEQFF TGCAGCGTTGCCCTTGTGGGACTGCGGTACAATGAGCAGTTCTTC
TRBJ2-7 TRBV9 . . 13 CASSVLPSYEQYF TGTGCCAGCAGCGTTCTCCCCTCCTACGAGCAGTACTTC
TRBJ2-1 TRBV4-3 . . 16 CASSQDPTSSYNEQFF TGCGCCAGCAGCCAAGATCCAACTAGCAGTTACAATGAGCAGTTCTTC
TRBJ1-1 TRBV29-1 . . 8 CSVTEAFF TGCAGCGTTACTGAAGCTTTCTTT
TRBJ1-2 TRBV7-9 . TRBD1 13 CASSQDRDYGYTF TGTGCCAGCAGCCAGGACAGGGATTATGGCTACACCTTC
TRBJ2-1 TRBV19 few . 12 CASSISYSEQFF TGTGCCAGTAGTATAAGTTATAGTGAGCAGTTCTTC
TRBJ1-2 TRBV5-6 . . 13 CASTSRENYGYTF TGTGCCAGCACCTCCAGAGAGAACTATGGCTACACCTTC
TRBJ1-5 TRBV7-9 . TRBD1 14 CATGDSDNNQPQHF TGTGCCACCGGGGACAGCGATAACAATCAGCCCCAGCATTTT
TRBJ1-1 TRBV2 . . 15 CASSEARSPYTEAFF TGTGCCAGCAGTGAAGCGCGGAGCCCTTACACTGAAGCTTTCTTT
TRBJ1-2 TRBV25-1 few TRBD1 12 CASRISGGGYTF TGTGCCAGCCGAATTTCAGGGGGTGGCTACACCTTC
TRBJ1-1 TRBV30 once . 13 CAWRVGPNTEAFF TGTGCCTGGAGAGTGGGACCGAACACTGAAGCTTTCTTT
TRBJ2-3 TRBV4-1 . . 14 CASSQDGGTDTQYF TGCGCCAGCAGCCAGGATGGAGGCACAGATACGCAGTATTTT
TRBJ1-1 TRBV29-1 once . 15 CSVEDRAQGRTEAFF TGCAGCGTTGAAGATCGGGCGCAGGGCCGGACTGAAGCTTTCTTT
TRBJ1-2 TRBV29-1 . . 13 CSVEGGSNYGYTF TGCAGCGTTGAAGGAGGTTCTAACTATGGCTACACCTTC
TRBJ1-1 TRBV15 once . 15 CATSTGPDGNTEAFF TGTGCCACCAGCACCGGACCGGACGGAAACACTGAAGCTTTCTTT
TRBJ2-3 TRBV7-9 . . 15 CASSLDQRSTDTQYF TGTGCCAGCAGCTTAGACCAGCGGAGCACAGATACGCAGTATTTT
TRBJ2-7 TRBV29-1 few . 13 CSVGVESSYEQYF TGCAGCGTTGGAGTGGAAAGCTCCTACGAGCAGTACTTC
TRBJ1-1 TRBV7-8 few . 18 CASSSRDWAGLMNTEAFF TGTGCCAGCAGCTCCCGCGATTGGGCAGGGCTCATGAACACTGAAGCTTTCTTT
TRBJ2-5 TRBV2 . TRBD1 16 CASFRRGTGGLETQYF TGTGCCAGCTTCCGTAGAGGGACAGGGGGCTTAGAGACCCAGTACTTC
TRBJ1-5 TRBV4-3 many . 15 CASSQDLQGGQPQHF TGCGCCAGCAGCCAAGATCTCCAAGGGGGTCAGCCCCAGCATTTT
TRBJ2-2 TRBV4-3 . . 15 CASSPNMGASGELFF TGCGCCAGCAGCCCCAATATGGGGGCTAGCGGGGAGCTGTTTTTT
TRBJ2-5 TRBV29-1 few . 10 CSAFKETQYF TGCAGCGCCTTTAAAGAGACCCAGTACTTC
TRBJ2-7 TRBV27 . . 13 CASSLGRAYEQYF TGTGCCAGCAGTTTGGGACGAGCCTACGAGCAGTACTTC
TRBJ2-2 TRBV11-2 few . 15 CATLSGQGVAGELFF TGTGCCACCCTATCAGGGCAGGGAGTCGCCGGGGAGCTGTTTTTT
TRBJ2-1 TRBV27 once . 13 CASNPGQYNEQFF TGTGCCAGCAACCCCGGACAGTACAATGAGCAGTTCTTC
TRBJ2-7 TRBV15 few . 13 CATRDGVSYEQYF TGTGCCACCAGGGACGGTGTCTCCTACGAGCAGTACTTC
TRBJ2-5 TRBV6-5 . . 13 CASSPTVQETQYF TGTGCCAGCAGTCCGACAGTCCAAGAGACCCAGTACTTC
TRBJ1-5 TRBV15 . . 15 CATSSRSSGNQPQHF TGTGCCACCAGCAGTAGGTCCAGTGGGAATCAGCCCCAGCATTTT
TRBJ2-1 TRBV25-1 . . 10 CASSENEQFF TGTGCCAGCAGTGAAAATGAGCAGTTCTTC
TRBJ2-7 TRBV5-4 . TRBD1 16 CASSLAEGGRIYEQYF TGTGCCAGCAGCTTGGCCGAAGGGGGCAGGATCTACGAGCAGTACTTC
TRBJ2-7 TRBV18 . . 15 CASSPVGGETYEQYF TGTGCCAGCTCACCAGTAGGGGGAGAGACCTACGAGCAGTACTTC
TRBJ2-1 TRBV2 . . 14 CASIEVPDHNEQFF TGTGCCAGCATAGAGGTACCCGACCACAATGAGCAGTTCTTC